This entry features one T cell receptor beta chain sequence. Its antigen is unknown. The method was immunoSEQ multiplex PCR; TCRdb's version includes in-frame clones alone and lacks a portion of them. There are 30,000 to 40,000 clones in the sample; around three quarters occur only once, and around 3.3% lies in the top ten. This specimen comes from a study of high-grade serous ovarian cancer treatment subgroups. Study in general: Mean per sample: around 14,000 reads, 6,500 to 9,000 unique TCR beta rearrangements.

The tumor samples were collected prior to definitive surgery or chemotherapy. General study points: TCR relatedness rose with neoantigen level and trended with mutation load.

The sequencing sample was made of tumor tissue. This receptor was identified in a human donor with high-grade serous ovarian cancer.

The DNA for the CDR3 is TGTGCCAGCAGCTTTGGTATCCGAGAGACCCAGTACTTC. Translating gives CASSFGIRETQYF. The rearrangement joins TRBV5-6 to TRBJ2-5; no clear D gene. This CDR3 has 13 amino acids. Germline V gene lookup returns CDR1 SGHDT and CDR2 YYEEEE. The V gene lost 2 bases and the J gene lost 4 bases, with 9 bases spanning the gap.